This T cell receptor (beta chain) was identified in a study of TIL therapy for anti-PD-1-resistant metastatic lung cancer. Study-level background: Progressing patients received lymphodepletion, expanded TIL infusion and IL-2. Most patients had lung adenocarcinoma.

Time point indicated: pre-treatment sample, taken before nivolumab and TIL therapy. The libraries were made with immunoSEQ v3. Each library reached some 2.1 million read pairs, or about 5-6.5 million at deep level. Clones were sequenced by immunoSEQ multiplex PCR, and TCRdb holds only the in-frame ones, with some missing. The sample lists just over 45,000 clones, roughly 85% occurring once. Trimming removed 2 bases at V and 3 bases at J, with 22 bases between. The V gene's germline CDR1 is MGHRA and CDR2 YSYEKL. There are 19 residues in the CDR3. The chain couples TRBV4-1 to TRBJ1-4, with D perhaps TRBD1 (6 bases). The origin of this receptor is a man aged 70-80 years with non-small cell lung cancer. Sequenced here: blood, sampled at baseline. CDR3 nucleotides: TGCGCCAGCAGCCAATGGGGCGGGGCAGGGGAAAGGGCTAATGAAAAACTGTTTTTT. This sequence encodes CASSQWGGAGERANEKLFF.